A selection of T cell receptor beta chains follows, all from one sample in a study of T cell changes during pregnancy in multiple sclerosis. Profiling relied on immunoSEQ multiplex PCR, and the TCRdb table lists in-frame clones only, not all of them. The table has 75,000 to 100,000 clones, 80% to 95% seen once. Source: peripheral blood, taken after pregnancy. The source of these receptors is a female donor with multiple sclerosis, enrolled in a pregnancy study. CDR3s include the opening cysteine and the closing phenylalanine or tryptophan. Each record gives: V gene, clone size, J gene, D gene, CDR3 protein, CDR3 DNA. D genes are given only for firm matches. Part of the rows lack a size; the others show once, few, many or a class for expanded clones.

TRBV13,.,TRBJ2-3,.,CASRVRWGGLDTQYF,TGTGCCAGCAGGGTTAGGTGGGGGGGCCTTGATACGCAGTATTTT
TRBV7-2,.,TRBJ2-3,.,CASSDFSAGTRTDTQYF,TGTGCCAGCAGCGATTTCAGCGCGGGGACCCGCACAGATACGCAGTATTTT
TRBV5-1,once,TRBJ2-7,.,CASSLAGPGEQYF,TGCGCCAGCAGCTTGGCAGGCCCAGGCGAGCAGTACTTC
TRBV19,.,TRBJ1-1,.,CASKSSWQGEAFF,TGTGCCAGTAAGAGTAGTTGGCAGGGCGAAGCTTTCTTT
TRBV11-2,.,TRBJ2-2,.,CASSPLSLGETGELFF,TGTGCCAGCAGCCCTCTTAGTCTAGGGGAAACCGGGGAGCTGTTTTTT
TRBV30,.,TRBJ2-7,.,CAWTRGWGREVYEQYF,TGTGCCTGGACTAGAGGATGGGGCAGGGAAGTCTACGAGCAGTACTTC
TRBV5-6,.,TRBJ2-3,.,CASSLAWGLGTQYF,TGTGCCAGCAGCTTGGCGTGGGGCCTGGGTACGCAGTATTTT
TRBV30,.,TRBJ2-7,TRBD2,CAGRDYDEQYF,TGTGCCGGACGGGACTACGACGAGCAGTACTTC
TRBV7-9,.,TRBJ2-1,.,CASSLRGDSNEQFF,TGTGCCAGCAGCTTAAGGGGGGACAGCAATGAGCAGTTCTTC
TRBV14,.,TRBJ1-2,TRBD1,CASSRVGRQGPGYTF,TGTGCCAGCAGCCGAGTGGGGAGACAGGGTCCTGGCTACACCTTC
TRBV4-1,.,TRBJ1-5,TRBD1,CASSQGGTGPKRDQPQHF,TGCGCCAGCAGCCAAGGCGGGACAGGGCCCAAAAGGGATCAGCCCCAGCATTTT
TRBV7-2,.,TRBJ2-3,.,CASSSVAISTQYF,TGTGCCAGCAGCTCCGTAGCAATAAGTACGCAGTATTTT
TRBV11-2,.,TRBJ1-2,.,CASSLSYATVGYGYTF,TGTGCCAGCAGCTTATCCTACGCGACTGTGGGCTATGGCTACACCTTC
TRBV5-1,.,TRBJ2-2,.,CASSLQGGELFF,TGCGCCAGCAGCTTACAGGGTGGGGAGCTGTTTTTT
TRBV29-1,.,TRBJ2-4,.,CSVLAKNIQYF,TGCAGCGTTCTAGCCAAAAACATTCAGTACTTC
TRBV5-4,.,TRBJ1-2,.,CASSSGGEGPSFF,TGTGCCAGCAGCTCCGGCGGTGAGGGCCCCTCTTTCTTC
TRBV7-3,.,TRBJ2-3,.,CASSFRGGRDTQYF,TGTGCCAGCAGCTTCAGGGGTGGGCGAGATACGCAGTATTTT
TRBV6-5,few,TRBJ1-2,TRBD1,CASSMRGRVDGYTF,TGTGCCAGCAGTATGAGGGGGCGCGTAGATGGCTACACCTTC
TRBV7-6,.,TRBJ2-1,TRBD2,CASSPGGGYWFF,TGTGCCAGCAGCCCCGGGGGGGGGTATTGGTTCTTC
TRBV6-5,.,TRBJ1-3,TRBD1,CASSYRPGGSGNTIYF,TGTGCCAGCAGTTACCGTCCAGGGGGCTCTGGAAACACCATATATTTT
TRBV7-3,.,TRBJ2-2,.,CASRQANTGELFF,TGTGCCAGCAGGCAGGCCAACACCGGGGAGCTGTTTTTT
TRBV5-1,.,TRBJ2-7,.,CASSGESYEQYF,TGCGCCAGCAGCGGAGAGTCGTACGAGCAGTACTTC
TRBV2,.,TRBJ2-1,.,CASRGVVHEQFF,TGTGCCAGCAGAGGGGTCGTCCATGAGCAGTTCTTC
TRBV5-4,.,TRBJ2-3,TRBD2,CASSLGLHTDTQYF,TGTGCCAGCAGCCTGGGACTACACACAGATACGCAGTATTTT
TRBV4-2,.,TRBJ2-6,TRBD1,CASSQDSGTGLAGANVLTF,TGTGCCAGCAGCCAAGATAGTGGGACAGGGTTGGCTGGGGCCAACGTCCTGACTTTC
TRBV30,.,TRBJ1-2,.,CAWSVGGQTGVIGGYTF,TGTGCCTGGAGCGTTGGGGGCCAGACAGGAGTCATAGGTGGCTACACCTTC
TRBV6-5,.,TRBJ1-1,.,CASSRNQGRDAFF,TGTGCCAGCAGCCGGAATCAGGGGAGGGACGCTTTCTTT
TRBV2,.,TRBJ1-1,.,CASSEQGLGTEAFF,TGTGCCAGCAGTGAGCAGGGGTTGGGCACTGAAGCTTTCTTT
TRBV7-6,.,TRBJ1-2,.,CASSLALGGYGYTF,TGTGCCAGCAGCTTAGCGCTGGGGGGCTATGGCTACACCTTC
TRBV11-2,.,TRBJ1-5,.,CASSLQAGNQPQHF,TGTGCCAGCAGCTTACAGGCAGGGAATCAGCCCCAGCATTTT
TRBV30,.,TRBJ1-5,TRBD1,CAWSQGDQPQHF,TGTGCCTGGAGTCAGGGGGATCAGCCCCAGCATTTT
TRBV12-5,.,TRBJ2-2,TRBD2,CASGFIAGTTGELFF,TGTGCTAGTGGATTTATAGCGGGGACCACCGGGGAGCTGTTTTTT
TRBV12-2,.,TRBJ1-5,.,CASRNSGQGYCQPQHF,TGTGCAAGTCGCAACTCTGGACAGGGGTATTGTCAGCCCCAGCATTTT
TRBV7-9,.,TRBJ2-2,.,CASRDEDYVTGELFF,TGTGCCAGCAGGGACGAGGACTATGTCACCGGGGAGCTGTTTTTT
TRBV5-6,.,TRBJ2-7,TRBD2,CASSLGPAGGTGEQYF,TGTGCCAGCAGCTTGGGTCCGGCGGGGGGAACCGGGGAGCAGTACTTC
TRBV9,.,TRBJ2-1,TRBD2,CASSHPSGRSDNEQFF,TGTGCCAGCAGCCATCCTAGCGGGAGATCGGACAATGAGCAGTTCTTC
TRBV15,.,TRBJ1-1,.,CATSRSGDFRSLSTEAFF,TGTGCCACCAGCAGATCGGGGGACTTCAGGTCATTGAGCACTGAAGCTTTCTTT
TRBV27,.,TRBJ2-7,TRBD1,CASRKGTGGPYEQYF,TGTGCCAGCAGGAAGGGAACAGGGGGCCCCTACGAGCAGTACTTC
TRBV5-8,once,TRBJ2-1,.,CASSLYGGSSYNEQFF,TGTGCCAGCAGCTTGTACGGTGGGAGCTCCTACAATGAGCAGTTCTTC
TRBV5-1,once,TRBJ1-3,TRBD1,CASSLGTGGISAGNTIYF,TGCGCCAGCAGCTTGGGGACAGGGGGAATCTCAGCTGGAAACACCATATATTTT
TRBV7-6,.,TRBJ2-3,TRBD1,CASSLGQGSDTQYF,TGTGCCAGCAGCCTCGGACAGGGTTCAGATACGCAGTATTTT
TRBV19,.,TRBJ1-2,.,CASSPRGRDRGYTF,TGTGCCAGTAGCCCAAGGGGGAGGGACCGTGGCTACACCTTC
TRBV19,.,TRBJ1-2,.,CASSKRGTPFYGYTF,TGTGCCAGTAGTAAAAGGGGGACGCCCTTCTATGGCTACACCTTC
TRBV7-7,once,TRBJ2-5,.,CASSLGSVKTQYF,TGTGCCAGCAGCTTAGGATCGGTGAAGACCCAGTACTTC
TRBV5-4,.,TRBJ2-7,TRBD2,CASSLERDSYEQYF,TGTGCCAGCAGCCTCGAGCGGGACTCCTACGAGCAGTACTTC
TRBV5-1,.,TRBJ2-5,TRBD2,CASSNPRGGEETQYF,TGCGCCAGCAGCAACCCGCGGGGGGGCGAGGAGACCCAGTACTTC
TRBV7-8,.,TRBJ2-1,.,CASSASVSYNEQFF,TGTGCCAGCAGCGCTAGCGTCTCCTACAATGAGCAGTTCTTC
TRBV5-4,.,TRBJ2-2,TRBD2,CASSLPGGGELFF,TGTGCCAGCAGCTTGCCGGGGGGTGGGGAGCTGTTTTTT
TRBV6-5,.,TRBJ1-5,TRBD1,CASSPDRAFNQPQHF,TGTGCCAGCAGTCCAGACAGGGCCTTCAATCAGCCCCAGCATTTT
TRBV7-9,.,TRBJ2-3,.,CASSLWGGTDTQYF,TGTGCCAGCAGCTTGTGGGGGGGCACAGATACGCAGTATTTT